The 19 T cell receptor beta chains in this list originate from one sample, sequenced in a study of cytomegalovirus exposure and HLA in healthy donors. Primers: 60 Vbeta forward and 13 Jbeta reverse. Sequenced by immunoSEQ multiplex PCR; TCRdb stores in-frame clones only, minus some. The sample has some 160,000 clones, roughly 9.4% seen once. The sample consisted of PBMCs. These receptors came from a male donor in good health and CMV-seronegative.

This clone was seen a few times. The V and J genes are TRBV9 and TRBJ2-5; 9 positions agree with TRBD2. The CDR3 length is 16 residues. With V trimmed by 0 bases and J by 7 bases, 10 bases remained unmatched. In germline, CDR1 is SGDLS, CDR2 YYNGEE. The DNA for the CDR3 is TGTGCCAGCAGCGTAGATCAGGCGGGGGGGCTAGGGACCCAGTACTTC. It yields the protein CASSVDQAGGLGTQYF.

This rearrangement joins TRBV9 to TRBJ1-2; a possible D gene is TRBD1 (6 bases). CDR1 is SGDLS, CDR2 YYNGEE, per germline. Trimming left V 0 bases short and J 8 bases short, with 14 bases between. This CDR3 region has 14 residues. Here the CDR3 DNA reads TGTGCCAGCAGCGTAGAAGACAGGATTGGCGGCTACACCTTC. Amino acid sequence: CASSVEDRIGGYTF.

This clone has more than one count but fewer than ten. This rearrangement joins TRBV19 to TRBJ1-6; no firm D call. The V end lost 2 bases, the J end lost 4 bases, and 15 bases lay between the germline ends. The CDR3 loop spans 17 amino acids. In germline, CDR1 is LNHDA, CDR2 SQIVND (reference sequence). The CDR3 bases are TGTGCCAGTAGTATAATCGGCAGTGGGCCGTATAATTCACCCCTCCACTTT. This codes for CASSIIGSGPYNSPLHF.

This clone has just a few counts. The rearrangement uses TRBV10-1 and TRBJ1-3; D ambiguous. Per the germline V gene, CDR1 is WNHNN and CDR2 is SYGVQD (reference sequence). Trimming left V 0 bases short and J 0 bases short, with 9 bases between. The CDR3 has 16 amino acids. The chain's CDR3 is CASSESGGHSGNTIYF. DNA of the CDR3: TGCGCCAGCAGTGAGTCAGGAGGCCACTCTGGAAACACCATATATTTT.

CDR3 DNA sequence: TGTGCCAGCAGCTCCCATTCCGGGACAGGGGAATACGAGCAGTACTTC. Protein product: CASSSHSGTGEYEQYF. The chain recombines TRBV7-9 with TRBJ2-7; the match to TRBD1 covers 10 bases. The V and J ends lost 4 bases and 4 bases, in that order; junction bases with no gene match: 10. The germline CDR1 and CDR2 sequences are SEHNR and FQNEAQ (reference sequence). The CDR3 length is 16 residues. Drawing the rest from reference TRBV7-9 and TRBJ2-7, the complete variable domain is DTGVSQNPRHKITKRGQNVTFRCDPISEHNRLYWYRQTLGQGPEFLTYFQNEAQLEKSRLLSDRFSAERPKGSFSTLEIQRTEQGDSAMYLCASSSHSGTGEYEQYFGPGTRLTVT.

This clone was counted a few times. This chain connects TRBV19 to TRBJ1-2; D is unresolved. V lost 1 base, J lost 7 bases, and 10 bases lay in between. The CDR3 loop spans 13 amino acids. Germline CDR1 and CDR2: LNHDA and SQIVND (reference sequence). DNA of the CDR3: TGTGCCAGTAGTATAGGGACTGTCCTTGGCTACACCTTC. Residues: CASSIGTVLGYTF.

This chain links TRBV6-1 with TRBJ1-5; D might be TRBD1 (5 bases). The V end lost 8 bases, the J end lost 5 bases, and 19 bases lay between the germline ends. Germline assignment: CDR1 MNHNS and CDR2 SASEGT. The CDR3 runs to 15 residues. CDR3 in amino acids: CASGFLQRGDQPQHF. The DNA for the CDR3 is TGTGCCAGCGGATTTCTCCAGCGGGGCGATCAGCCCCAGCATTTT.

This clone was counted only a few times. The rearrangement links TRBV19 to TRBJ2-7; 9 bases are a match to TRBD1. Trimming cost V 6 bases and J 3 bases; bases outside gene matches: 0. Germline V lookup: CDR1 LNHDA, CDR2 SQIVND (reference sequence). CDR3 length: 12 amino acids. CDR3 loop: CASRGQGYEQYF. In nucleotides, the CDR3 is TGTGCCAGTAGGGGACAGGGCTACGAGCAGTACTTC. Drawing the rest from reference TRBV19 and TRBJ2-7, the complete variable domain is DGGITQSPKYLFRKEGQNVTLSCEQNLNHDAMYWYRQDPGQGLRLIYYSQIVNDFQKGDIAEGYSVSREKKESFPLTVTSAQKNPTAFYLCASRGQGYEQYFGPGTRLTVT.

This chain connects TRBV5-6 to TRBJ2-3; 12 bases match TRBD2. Germline CDR1 is SGHDT and CDR2 is YYEEEE. CDR3 length: 17 amino acids. With V trimmed by 1 base and J by 1 base, 4 bases remained unmatched. This chain's CDR3 is CASSLIGLAGRTDTQYF. In DNA, the CDR3 is TGTGCCAGCAGCTTGATTGGACTAGCGGGGCGCACAGATACGCAGTATTTT. Complete variable domain (other parts from reference TRBV5-6 and TRBJ2-3): DAGVTQSPTHLIKTRGQQVTLRCSPKSGHDTVSWYQQALGQGPQFIFQYYEEEERQRGNFPDRFSGHQFPNYSSELNVNALLLGDSALYLCASSLIGLAGRTDTQYFGPGTRLTVL.

This clone occurred a few times. The chain combines TRBV30 with TRBJ2-1; 8 bases fit TRBD1. The CDR3 consists of 13 residues. Germline-derived CDR1 and CDR2 are GTSNPN and SVGIG (reference sequence). V was pared by 5 bases and J by 3 bases, with 3 bases of the junction left unmatched. The CDR3 spells CAWDRGIYNEQFF. Written as DNA, the CDR3 is TGTGCCTGGGACAGGGGCATCTACAATGAGCAGTTCTTC.

This chain connects TRBV6-5 to TRBJ2-2; maybe TRBD1 (6 bases). From germline, CDR1 is MNHEY and CDR2 SVGAGI. This CDR3 has 16 amino acids. V shed 0 bases and J shed 5 bases, with 13 bases lying between them. The CDR3 protein is CASSYSTDRWTGELFF. As DNA, the CDR3 is TGTGCCAGCAGTTACTCGACCGACAGGTGGACCGGGGAGCTGTTTTTT.

The chain recombines TRBV9 with TRBJ2-3; 14 positions match TRBD2. The CDR3 contains 16 residues. Germline CDR1 reads SGDLS; CDR2 reads YYNGEE. With V trimmed by 4 bases and J by 3 bases, 4 bases remained unmatched. DNA for the CDR3: TGTGCCAGCAGCCCCGGACTAGCGGGGGGAACAGATACGCAGTATTTT. This encodes CASSPGLAGGTDTQYF. Filled out from reference TRBV9 and TRBJ2-3, the complete variable domain reads DSGVTQTPKHLITATGQRVTLRCSPRSGDLSVYWYQQSLDQGLQFLIQYYNGEERAKGNILERFSAQQFPDLHSELNLSSLELGDSALYFCASSPGLAGGTDTQYFGPGTRLTVL.

The J gene is TRBJ1-5, the V gene TRBV4-1, with a possible D match to TRBD1 (6 bases). V was shortened by 0 bases and J by 1 base, with 10 bases between the two germline ends. The CDR3 is 16 residues long. CDR1 is MGHRA, CDR2 YSYEKL, per germline. DNA of the CDR3: TGCGCCAGCAGCCAAGAACAGGGCCTCAGCAATCAGCCCCAGCATTTT. Encoded protein: CASSQEQGLSNQPQHF.

This chain joins TRBV7-2 and TRBJ1-2; no clear D. The length of the CDR3 is 15 residues. V lost 1 base and J 5 bases, leaving 14 bases between the germline ends. Germline CDR1 reads SGHTA; CDR2 reads FQGNSA. CDR3 region: CASSLVGGESYGYTF. The DNA for the CDR3 is TGTGCCAGCAGCTTAGTGGGAGGCGAAAGTTATGGCTACACCTTC.

This clone occurred a few times. V is TRBV29-1 and J is TRBJ1-5; the D gene is possibly TRBD1 (5 bases). The CDR3 consists of 13 residues. Germline V gene lookup returns CDR1 SQVTM and CDR2 ANQGSEA. V was cut by 4 bases and J by 4 bases, with 11 bases left in between. The CDR3: CSVAVQDNQPQHF. DNA for the CDR3: TGCAGCGTTGCGGTACAGGATAATCAGCCCCAGCATTTT. The entire variable domain, with the rest obtained from reference TRBV29-1 and TRBJ1-5, is as follows: SAVISQKPSRDICQRGTSLTIQCQVDSQVTMMFWYRQQPGQSLTLIATANQGSEATYESGFVIDKFPISRPNLTFSTLTVSNMSPEDSSIYLCSVAVQDNQPQHFGDGTRLSIL.

This clone was recorded once. This rearrangement joins TRBV12-2 to TRBJ2-1; the table gives TRBD2 as D, unverified against the DNA. TRBV12-2 is annotated as a pseudogene. The CDR3 is made up of 15 amino acids. CDR3 residues: CASRLCGSSGNEQFF. The CDR3 region has the DNA TGTGCAAGTCGCCTCTGTGGGTCTTCGGGGAATGAGCAGTTCTTC.

This clone was counted a few times. The rearrangement joins TRBV5-6 to TRBJ2-3; 9 bases are shared with TRBD1. The CDR3 has 13 amino acids. Germline CDR1 is SGHDT and CDR2 is YYEEEE. V dropped 8 bases and J dropped 1; count of bases not matched to a gene: 2. In DNA, the CDR3 is TGTGCCAGTAACAGGGGGCGCACAGATACGCAGTATTTT. It encodes CASNRGRTDTQYF.

This clone was seen only a few times. For the CDR3, the DNA is TGCGCCAGCAGCTTGGATGCTAGCGGTGCCTACGAGCAGTACTTC. It specifies CASSLDASGAYEQYF. The chain joins TRBV5-1 to TRBJ2-7; 7 nucleotides align to TRBD2. The V gene's germline CDR1 is SGHRS and CDR2 YFSETQ. V shed 0 bases and J 2 bases; nucleotides not matched to a gene: 5. CDR3 size: 15 residues. Full variable domain (remainder filled in from reference TRBV5-1 and TRBJ2-7): KAGVTQTPRYLIKTRGQQVTLSCSPISGHRSVSWYQQTPGQGLQFLFEYFSETQRNKGNFPGRFSGRQFSNSRSEMNVSTLELGDSALYLCASSLDASGAYEQYFGPGTRLTVT.

This clone showed up just a few times. The chain uses TRBV30 and TRBJ2-2; 7 bases match TRBD1. The V segment lost 2 bases and the J segment 3 bases; nucleotides outside the gene matches: 3. The CDR3 has 14 residues. The germline gives CDR1 GTSNPN, CDR2 SVGIG (reference sequence). Written as DNA, the CDR3 is TGTGCCTGGAGTCGGGACAGTTACACCGGGGAGCTGTTTTTT. Its translation: CAWSRDSYTGELFF.